These 14 T cell receptor beta chains share one sample of origin, sequenced in a study of cytomegalovirus exposure and HLA in healthy donors. In the PCR, 60 Vbeta and 13 Jbeta primers were used. The method was immunoSEQ multiplex PCR; TCRdb's version includes in-frame clones alone and lacks a portion of them. In the table there are 99,000 or so clones, 80% to 85% of which are singletons. Sequencing input: PBMCs. Receptors originate from a man younger than 40 in good health and CMV-seropositive.

The J gene is TRBJ1-1, the V gene TRBV5-1; tentatively, D is TRBD1 (6 bases). CDR1 and CDR2 (germline): SGHRS, YFSETQ. Trimming took off 2 bases at V and 0 bases at J, with 11 bases between the two ends. The CDR3 loop spans 15 amino acids. CDR3: CASSFQGPLNTEAFF. The CDR3 coding sequence is TGCGCCAGCAGCTTCCAGGGGCCCCTGAACACTGAAGCTTTCTTT.

This sequence joins TRBV11-2 and TRBJ2-7; 9 bases map to TRBD2. The CDR3 has 18 residues. The germline V gene has CDR1 SGHAT and CDR2 FQNNGV. Trimming cost V 1 base and J 0 bases; bases outside gene matches: 10. CDR3 sequence reads: CASSLVTSGRGSSYEQYF. In DNA, the CDR3 is TGTGCCAGCAGCTTAGTGACTAGCGGAAGGGGGAGCTCCTACGAGCAGTACTTC.

This clone was counted once. Other nucleotide sequences from this sample produce the same CDR3. V usage is TRBV7-9 and J usage is TRBJ1-1; a possible D gene is TRBD1 (5 bases). Looked up from germline, CDR1 is SEHNR and CDR2 is FQNEAQ (reference sequence). CDR3 length equals 13 residues. The V end was cut by 5 bases, the J end by 1 base, with 8 bases between. The CDR3 region is CASSPTGNTEAFF. The CDR3 coding sequence is TGTGCCAGCAGCCCTACAGGGAACACTGAAGCTTTCTTT.

The chain is built from TRBV6-5 and TRBJ2-3; 7 bases map to TRBD2. This CDR3 comprises 15 residues. V lost 6 bases and J lost 2; bases outside the gene matches: 8. CDR1 MNHEY and CDR2 SVGAGI come from the germline V gene. The CDR3, as DNA: TGTGCCAGCAGGGCAGGGAGCGGGGTCACAGATACGCAGTATTTT. It is translated as CASRAGSGVTDTQYF.

This chain joins TRBV10-3 and TRBJ2-3; TRBD2 matches at 8 bases. The germline gives CDR1 ENHRY, CDR2 SYGVKD. This CDR3 comprises 15 residues. Trimming removed 10 bases from V and 0 bases from J; junction bases left unmatched: 9. This CDR3 is CATRGGGSSTDTQYF. CDR3 bases: TGTGCCACCAGGGGCGGGGGGTCTAGCACAGATACGCAGTATTTT.

The chain has TRBV6-5 and TRBJ2-1; D may be TRBD1 (6 bases). V was shortened by 6 bases and J by 1 base, with 13 bases between the two germline ends. Per germline, CDR1 MNHEY and CDR2 SVGAGI. There are 15 residues in the CDR3. The CDR3 DNA reads as TGTGCCAGCAGGGTCCGGGACATTTCCTACAATGAGCAGTTCTTC. It codes for CASRVRDISYNEQFF.

The chain links TRBV5-1 to TRBJ2-3; possibly TRBD2 for D (5 bases). CDR3 length: 16 residues. Trimming took 0 bases from V and 0 from J, leaving 11 bases between them. Germline CDR1 and CDR2: SGHRS and YFSETQ. Here the CDR3 reads CASSLDGNPSTDTQYF. DNA of the CDR3: TGCGCCAGCAGCTTGGACGGGAATCCTAGCACAGATACGCAGTATTTT.

The chain employs TRBV5-1 and TRBJ1-1, with D uncertain. The V end was cut by 0 bases, the J end by 0 bases, with 12 bases between. Germline V gene lookup returns CDR1 SGHRS and CDR2 YFSETQ. This CDR3 spans 16 amino acids. The CDR3 loop is CASSLGRNGVNTEAFF. The CDR3 region has the DNA TGCGCCAGCAGCTTGGGGAGGAACGGGGTGAACACTGAAGCTTTCTTT.

The chain recombines TRBV4-2 with TRBJ2-5, with 8 bases that match TRBD2. In germline, CDR1 is LGHNA, CDR2 YNFKEQ. V shed 4 bases and J 4 bases; nucleotides not matched to a gene: 5. The CDR3 spans 14 residues. The DNA of the CDR3 is TGTGCCAGCAGCCCCGGGAGGGGGGGAGAGACCCAGTACTTC. This translates into CASSPGRGGETQYF.

The chain recombines TRBV5-1 with TRBJ2-1; 8 positions match TRBD1. The CDR3 consists of 16 residues. From germline, CDR1 is SGHRS and CDR2 YFSETQ. V shed 4 bases and J 9 bases; nucleotides not matched to a gene: 15. CDR3: CASSPGDRRLGGEQFF. The DNA of the CDR3 is TGCGCCAGCAGCCCCGGGGACAGGCGCCTGGGCGGTGAGCAGTTCTTC.

This clone was counted only a few times. An end of the junction differs from the germline gene, which may be a read error. The rearrangement links TRBV7-7 to TRBJ2-2, with no clear D. The CDR3 covers 16 residues. Germline CDR1 and CDR2: SSHAT and FNYEAQ (reference sequence). This CDR3 is CASSSGRVINTGELFF. CDR3 sequence (DNA): TGTGCTAGCAGCTCCGGTCGGGTGATTAACACCGGGGAGCTGTTTTTT.

The rearrangement links TRBV10-1 to TRBJ1-5; D is undetermined. CDR3 length equals 15 residues. In germline, CDR1 is WNHNN, CDR2 SYGVQD (reference sequence). V shed 6 bases and J shed 1 base, with 13 bases lying between them. Here the CDR3 reads CASSGDGTSNQPQHF. The CDR3 bases are TGCGCCAGCAGCGGAGACGGCACGAGCAATCAGCCCCAGCATTTT.

The rearrangement joins TRBV6-1 to TRBJ2-7, with 7 bases matching TRBD2. The V gene's germline CDR1 is MNHNS and CDR2 SASEGT. Germline trimming cut 11 bases from V and 3 bases from J; bases unmatched to any gene: 10. This CDR3 is built from 13 residues. CDR3 sequence: CAPYRTRDYEQYF. Written as DNA, the CDR3 is TGTGCCCCCTACCGGACTAGGGACTACGAGCAGTACTTC.

The V call is TRBV7-2, the J call TRBJ1-2; no reliable D call. The germline CDR1 and CDR2 sequences are SGHTA and FQGNSA. There are 15 residues in the CDR3. With 1 base removed from V and 6 bases from J, the gap between germline ends came to 15 bases. CDR3 nucleotide sequence: TGTGCCAGCAGCTTAGGAGGAGTGGCATTCGATGGCTACACCTTC. Translating gives CASSLGGVAFDGYTF.